This T cell receptor (beta chain) was retrieved from a study of cytotoxic CD8 clonotypes in ibrutinib-treated CLL. Study-wide background: Of the patients, around 12 were relapsed/refractory, under 16 treatment-naive and fewer than 18 IGHV unmutated. Investigators collected response samples after a median roughly 12 months of treatment, range 6 to 36.

Remarks on this clone: Its specificity is not known.

The CDR3 spans 13 residues. Germline-derived CDR1 and CDR2 are MGHDK and SYGVNS. The germline V and J ends were trimmed by 2 bases and 3 bases, with 7 bases remaining between them. Overall study results and limits: Baseline clonality, above age-matched healthy donor levels, tracked circulating CD8+ T-cell counts. Ibrutinib response saw clonality rise, and progression saw it return toward baseline.

This table comes from immunoSEQ multiplex PCR, and its TCRdb copy is limited to in-frame clones, with some not included. This repertoire shows some 140,000 clones, 84% found once; its top ten account for 2.5% to 3.5%. The specimen was PBMCs, collected after 24 months of ibrutinib treatment. The TCR originated in a human donor with chronic lymphocytic leukemia. The chain is built from TRBV25-1 and TRBJ1-2, with D hard to call. The CDR3 loop reads CASSERVDYGYTF. The CDR3 nucleotides are TGTGCCAGCAGTGAAAGGGTGGACTATGGCTACACCTTC.